This TCR beta chain was recorded in a study of T cell repertoires in cytomegalovirus infection. Comments on this clonotype: Antigen unknown.

TCRdb itself ran the reads through MiXCR, one entry per CDR3 protein. Altogether hundreds of thousands of distinct CDR3 sequences are present, roughly a quarter being singletons, with the ten largest covering approximately 8.2%. V trimming: 10 bases; J trimming: 1 base; junction bases outside the gene matches: 17. CDR3 length: 18 amino acids. CDR1 and CDR2 from the germline V gene are SGHAT and FQNNGV. Points from the study as a whole: There were HLA-C-restricted CMV-specific TCR beta clonotypes dominating the ex vivo response.

The sequence came from a human donor in good health (CMV status not recorded). Some clones in this sample may be carry-over from other donors' samples. The specimen sequenced was CD8+ T cells from PBMCs. V usage is TRBV11-2 and J usage is TRBJ2-2; the match to TRBD2 covers 8 bases. CDR3 in DNA: TGTGCCAACATGAGTACTAGCGGCCTAACTTTGAACACCGGGGAGCTGTTTTTT. Translating it yields CANMSTSGLTLNTGELFF.